Below, one T cell receptor beta chain is given with its context. Its antigen is currently not known. It has no much larger one-base neighbor in the sample; base qualities were not kept. The protocol used for the library was the immunoSEQ multiplex PCR assay. TCRdb took over this immuneACCESS table, retaining in-frame rearrangements with V and J assigned. Such tables are incomplete; in checked studies, under half of the missing clones stem from an unresolved V gene, and the remainder is unexplained. The sample table lists over 150,000 clones, nearly 96% of them with a count of one. 0.95% to 1.1% of the sample is held by the ten biggest clonotypes. In the germline V gene (reference sequence), CDR1 corresponds to MNHNY and CDR2 to SVGAGI. The CDR3 spans 13 residues, from the cysteine through the phenylalanine. The DNA shown is the 39-base CDR3, in frame from base 1. V has 6 bases trimmed and J has 7 bases trimmed; junction bases matching no gene number 7.

The data originate from a study of control samples from healthy donors and cancer patients (TCRdb year 2020). Sequencing used blood. This clonotype was obtained from a woman in her twenties or thirties in good health. The chain uses TRBV6-6 and TRBJ1-2, and TRBD1 aligns with 8 junction nucleotides. The DNA is as follows: TGTGCCAGCAGCCAAACAGGGGGTGGTGGCTACACCTTC. Translation gives CASSQTGGGGYTF.